This T cell receptor beta chain was sequenced for a study of T cell changes during pregnancy in multiple sclerosis. The CDR3 runs 13 residues. The V and J ends lost 5 bases and 5 bases, in that order; junction bases with no gene match: 6. Germline assignment: CDR1 SQVTM and CDR2 ANQGSEA. Here immunoSEQ multiplex PCR was the method, and the copy in TCRdb shows in-frame clones only, minus some. Of approximately 100,000 clones listed, 90% to 95% were seen once; the top ten hold over 0.8%. This receptor was identified in a female donor with multiple sclerosis, enrolled in a pregnancy study. The chain employs TRBV29-1 and TRBJ1-2, with 9 bases aligning to TRBD1. Source: peripheral blood, taken before pregnancy. This CDR3 is CSVREDRGYGYTF. DNA of the CDR3: TGCAGCGTTCGCGAAGACAGGGGGTATGGCTACACCTTC.